This record covers a single T cell receptor (beta chain). Its antigen is still unknown. This specimen belongs to a study of T cells expressing NK-cell markers. Turning to the study itself: TCR beta repertoires came from sorted CD3+CD56+NKG2C+, CD3+CD56+NKG2C- and CD3+CD56-NKG2C+ T cells. Out of eight donors sequenced, seven tested HCMV-seropositive and the remaining one seronegative.

With the 5' RACE reads reprocessed, TCRdb shows one record per CDR3 protein and no DNA. The listing contains about 260,000 distinct CDR3 sequences. General observations from the study: A handful of donors showed these clonotypes also leading the CD3+CD56-NKG2C+ fraction. The dominant NKG2C+ clonotypes represented 1.0-7.0% of CD8+ T cells in six donors.

Germline loops: CDR1 MDHEN, CDR2 SYDVKM. The CDR3 is made up of 14 amino acids. The source material was blood T cells: a sorted CD56 or NKG2C T cell subset, CD4+ or CD8+ T cells, or bulk PBMC T cells (not recorded which). The V gene is TRBV28, the J gene TRBJ2-3. The origin of this receptor is a woman aged 18 to 75 in good health. The CDR3 loop reads CASYLSADTDTQYF.